A single sample gave rise to the 11 T cell receptor beta chains below, sequenced in a study of T-cell reconstitution after alpha-beta-depleted transplantation in children (dated by TCRdb to about 2016). Library method: PCR. Sequencing was carried out with an Illumina HiSeq 2500. To normalize quantification of the TCRbeta repertoire, the TCR libraries were built with molecular barcoding that relied on unique molecular identifiers. TCRdb trimmed the raw reads at Q25, called clones with MiXCR and kept productive beta chains. Identical CDR3 proteins give one entry, which carries the most common genes and DNA. The sample table lists roughly 590,000 distinct CDR3 sequences, 15% to 20% of them with a count of one. Of the sample, about 1.1% falls within the top ten clones. Material: PBMCs from the stem cell graft donor, obtained from the stem cell graft. These receptor sequences come from a human donor who donated a stem cell graft to a child with acute myeloid leukemia.

This clonotype was seen a few times. The rearrangement joins TRBV7-9 to TRBJ2-1; D uncertain. This CDR3 region has 12 residues. Germline V gene data show CDR1 as SEHNR and CDR2 as FQNEAQ (reference sequence). Between the trimmed V and J ends, which lost 3 bases and 10 bases, there was a span of 10 bases. CDR3 residues: CASSFEITEQFF. The CDR3, as DNA: TGTGCCAGCAGCTTTGAAATCACGGAGCAGTTCTTC.

This clonotype was detected ten times or more. The rearrangement uses TRBV5-6 and TRBJ1-1, with D uncertain. The V gene lost 1 base and the J gene lost 8 bases, with 9 bases spanning the gap. The CDR3 extends over 12 amino acids. Germline V gene sequence: CDR1 SGHDT, CDR2 YYEEEE. CDR3 bases: TGTGCCAGCAGCTTGTTCGGGAACGAAGCTTTCTTT. Residues: CASSLFGNEAFF. Filled out from reference TRBV5-6 and TRBJ1-1, the complete variable domain reads DAGVTQSPTHLIKTRGQQVTLRCSPKSGHDTVSWYQQALGQGPQFIFQYYEEEERQRGNFPDRFSGHQFPNYSSELNVNALLLGDSALYLCASSLFGNEAFFGQGTRLTVV.

This clonotype was seen many times. The chain employs TRBV29-1 and TRBJ2-7, with D unresolved. Germline V gene lookup returns CDR1 SQVTM and CDR2 ANQGSEA. V was trimmed by 0 bases and J by 0 bases, leaving 9 bases between them. There are 14 residues in the CDR3. CDR3 in DNA: TGCAGCGTTGAAGATCTGAACAGCTCCTACGAGCAGTACTTC. It translates to CSVEDLNSSYEQYF.

In its sample, this clonotype was seen a few times. The CDR3 DNA reads TGTGCCAGCAGCTGGGACGGCTACTCCTACGAGCAGTACTTC. It specifies CASSWDGYSYEQYF. The V call is TRBV7-8, the J call TRBJ2-7; TRBD1 or TRBD2 may be the D gene (5 bases each). Trimming took 4 bases from V and 0 from J, leaving 10 bases between them. Germline CDR1 SGHVS, CDR2 FQNEAQ. The CDR3 consists of 14 residues.

The J gene is TRBJ2-1, the V gene TRBV7-9; possible D gene TRBD1, 5 bases. This CDR3 has 15 amino acids. The V and J ends lost 1 base and 4 bases respectively, with 11 bases between them. Germline V gene sequence: CDR1 SEHNR, CDR2 FQNEAQ (reference sequence). The CDR3 bases are TGTGCCAGCAGCTTAGTAACAGGCCCTTACAATGAGCAGTTCTTC. Residues: CASSLVTGPYNEQFF.

This clonotype was seen at least ten times. V is TRBV6-1 and J is TRBJ1-1, with D maybe TRBD1 (6 bases). The CDR3 runs to 15 residues. Trimming shortened V by 4 bases and J by 2 bases, and 14 bases separated the two germline ends. Germline CDR1 and CDR2: MNHNS and SASEGT. CDR3 nucleotides: TGTGCCAGCAGTGCAGGGGAGATAATAAACACTGAAGCTTTCTTT. Amino acid sequence: CASSAGEIINTEAFF.

This clonotype was detected a few times. CDR3 amino acids: CSLQGPLAKNIQYF. The CDR3, as DNA: TGCAGTCTACAGGGTCCCCTAGCCAAAAACATTCAGTACTTC. The rearrangement uses TRBV20-1 and TRBJ2-4, with D tentatively TRBD1 (6 bases). V gave up 8 bases and J gave up 0 bases, with 14 bases separating them. Germline V lookup: CDR1 DFQATT, CDR2 SNEGSKA (reference sequence). This CDR3 has 14 amino acids.

This clonotype was detected many times. This rearrangement joins TRBV20-1 to TRBJ2-7; TRBD1 or TRBD2 may be the D gene (6 bases each). V shed 6 bases and J shed 2 bases, with 14 bases lying between them. The V gene's germline CDR1 is DFQATT and CDR2 SNEGSKA (reference sequence). The length of the CDR3 is 13 residues. The CDR3 sequence: CSAPKGEAYEQYF. CDR3 nucleotides: TGCAGTGCCCCGAAGGGGGAGGCCTACGAGCAGTACTTC.

This clonotype was detected a few times. The gene calls are TRBV20-1 and TRBJ1-1, with D unclear. CDR1 is DFQATT and CDR2 is SNEGSKA in the germline V gene (reference sequence). V shed 3 bases and J shed 8 bases, with 13 bases lying between them. This CDR3 has 12 residues. Here the CDR3 DNA reads TGCAGTGCTAGTGCCTCCGGAAGGGAAGCTTTCTTT. Protein sequence: CSASASGREAFF.

This clonotype was seen ten or more times. V and J are TRBV5-1 and TRBJ2-2; D might be TRBD1 (7 bases). This CDR3 has 15 amino acids. From germline, CDR1 is SGHRS and CDR2 YFSETQ. V was trimmed by 7 bases and J by 0 bases, leaving 13 bases between them. The CDR3 DNA reads TGCGCCAGCCAGGAGGGGGCTGCGAACACCGGGGAGCTGTTTTTT. The encoded protein is CASQEGAANTGELFF.

This clonotype was found many times. V gene TRBV5-6 combines with J gene TRBJ2-7, with D tentatively TRBD1 (6 bases). This CDR3 is 11 amino acids long. Trimming removed 5 bases from V and 6 bases from J, with 9 bases in between. Germline V CDR1 and CDR2: SGHDT, YYEEEE. The CDR3 DNA is TGTGCCAGCAGTCAGGGGATCGAGCAGTACTTC. Translated, it gives CASSQGIEQYF.